The clone carrying this TCR beta chain was observed once. These data belong to a study of shared clonotypes between healthy human individuals. Study background: CD4 naive cells filled three plates per donor, CD4 memory three, CD8 naive two and CD8 memory one.

Samples underwent the assay at deep level. Clones were read by immunoSEQ multiplex PCR, and TCRdb kept only the in-frame ones, dropping some. The repertoire includes more than 550,000 clones, around 91% of them detected once, and about 34% sits in the top ten. Germline lookup yields CDR1 SNHLY and CDR2 FYNNEI. V shed 10 bases and J 8 bases; nucleotides not matched to a gene: 10. This CDR3 is built from 12 residues. The chain uses TRBV2 and TRBJ1-2; 7 bases map to TRBD1. The sample consisted of memory CD8+ T cells from PBMCs. The subset: CD45RO+ cells pooled with CCR7-negative TemRA cells. This TCR derives from a man aged 18 to 29 in good health. Some clones in this sample may be carry-over from other donors' samples. The CDR3 DNA follows: TGTGCCACCTACGACAGGGACGAAGGCTACACCTTC. Its translation: CATYDRDEGYTF.